This is a list of T cell receptor beta chains from one sample in a study of blood T cell repertoires in COVID-19. Repertoires were generated with immunoSEQ multiplex PCR, while TCRdb's copy carries only in-frame clones and drops some. The data hold about 25,000 clones, with approximately 88% observed a single time. Specimen: peripheral blood. The receptors derive from a human donor with active COVID-19. The donor label of this sample is uncertain. CDR3s leave out the opening cysteine and the closing phenylalanine or tryptophan.

V | length | CDR3
TRBV28 | 14 | ASSPPTRLFSDTQY
TRBV2 | 11 | ASSVEQHYGYT
TRBV25-1 | 15 | ASSVDPGQGGYNEQF
TRBV19 | 15 | ASRTGVGSSGANVLT
TRBV5-5 | 12 | ASRSKDRRGGYT
TRBV30 | 13 | AWSGESSYNSPLH
TRBV7-9 | 15 | ASSPPGQGTSNYGYT
TRBV28 | 14 | ASITPGAGGNAGYT
TRBV5-1 | 10 | ASQGSSDTQY
TRBV15 | 12 | ATSREDRVQPQH
TRBV6-2/TRBV6-3 | 12 | ASSYTGKHQPQH
TRBV19 | 11 | ATGTRDQETQY
TRBV5-1 | 17 | ASSLGPGGATKYTGELF
TRBV7-2 | 12 | ASRRGLDTDTQY
TRBV12-5 | 13 | ASGPTSGNVDEQF
TRBV11-2 | 12 | ASSSDRAFYEQY
TRBV30 | 9 | AWSVAYEQY
TRBV6-6 | 13 | ASSTPAGANSPLH
TRBV24-1 | 13 | ATSDSGTSGRTQY
TRBV10-3 | 13 | AISDETGSHQPQH
TRBV12-5 | 14 | ASGLGGDRANNEQF
TRBV15 | 10 | ATSRGQEEAF
TRBV6-2/TRBV6-3 | 13 | ASSYWLAETYEQY
TRBV4-3 | 18 | ASSQDKVDSGRAFTDTQY
TRBV3-1/TRBV3-2 | 13 | ASSPRRTGNSPLH
TRBV7-9 | 14 | ASISELDRKGSPLH
TRBV19 | 10 | ASQTGNQPQH
TRBV11-2 | 11 | ASSLRTNYEQY
TRBV2 | 13 | ASSDNPQGILGYT
TRBV11-1 | 11 | ASSLVRAYEQY
TRBV5-1 | 16 | ASSLASQGSILGEKLF
TRBV9 | 14 | ASSATSGRQTGELF
TRBV11-3 | 14 | ASSSGLAGFSYEQY
TRBV7-9 | 13 | ASSLETGGSGEQF
TRBV7-9 | 15 | ASSLTSGRAARDEQF
TRBV10-3 | 13 | AISEGTSGSYEQY
TRBV11-3 | 13 | ASSLEPNRGETQY
TRBV6-4 | 15 | ASSRTGQEAWEHGYT
TRBV9 | 12 | ASSQGTTVGTIY
TRBV3-1/TRBV3-2 | 14 | ASSQVWASGYNEQF
TRBV5-1 | 13 | ASSLDSGGFYEQY
TRBV5-8 | 12 | ASSFVGGTGELF
TRBV7-9 | 16 | ASSTHSGTGVWNTEAF
TRBV5-1 | 14 | ASSLAAGSSYNEQF
TRBV13 | 13 | ASSSTSQLKNIQY